Listed here is a single T cell receptor beta chain. Its antigen remains unidentified. The same CDR3 also results from other DNA sequences found in this sample. This specimen comes from a study of shared clonotypes between healthy human individuals. The CDR3 has 15 amino acids. V shed 1 base and J 3 bases; nucleotides not matched to a gene: 2. Germline loops: CDR1 MGHRA, CDR2 YSYEKL. Produced via immunoSEQ multiplex PCR; TCRdb's table is partial and in-frame only. The sample has about 2 million clones, 90% to 95% seen once. The study, taken as a whole, reports: Shared clonotypes across all four donors exceeded non-shared ones in generation probability.

The rearrangement uses TRBV4-1 and TRBJ2-2; the match to TRBD1 covers 7 bases. The TCR comes from a young man in good health. What was sequenced was naive CD4+ T cells sorted from blood. The subset here: CD45RA+ positively selected. This CDR3 is CASSQGDRDTGELFF. The DNA for the CDR3 is TGCGCCAGCAGCCAAGGGGACAGAGACACCGGGGAGCTGTTTTTT.